This TCR beta chain comes out of a study of cytomegalovirus exposure and HLA in healthy donors. Study in general: Early on, a data release was issued that held roughly 86 million unique TCRs from HLA-typed donors.

Germline V gene sequence: CDR1 MNHNY, CDR2 SVGAGI (reference sequence). There are 13 residues in the CDR3. The ends were cut back, 3 bases at V and 1 base at J, with 6 bases in the middle. Researchers ran the PCR with 60 Vbeta and 13 Jbeta primers. Sequencing used immunoSEQ multiplex PCR; TCRdb keeps in-frame clones, though not all of them. The data contain about 200,000 clones, 80% to 85% of them singletons. For this clone: Its antigen is not identified.

Overall study findings and caveats: Specific recognition of CMV antigens was confirmed in vitro for a few chains (all CMV-associated). Later analysis indicated greater clonal expansion among HLA-associated TCR beta chains than among equally common other chains.

The J gene is TRBJ2-5, the V gene TRBV6-6, with TRBD2 as a possible D gene (5 bases). The receptor was isolated from a boy aged 2 to 10 in good health and CMV-seronegative. Sequencing was done on a sample of PBMCs. The CDR3 protein is CASSYSVQETQYF. CDR3 DNA: TGTGCCAGCAGTTATAGCGTCCAAGAGACCCAGTACTTC.